This T cell receptor (beta chain) was identified during a study of T cell responses to AZD1222 COVID-19 vaccine. The repertoire was sequenced with immunoSEQ multiplex PCR; TCRdb's copy has only in-frame clones and lacks some. This table holds 150,000 or so clones, about 91% found once. CDR3 size: 12 residues. Germline assignment: CDR1 SGHNT and CDR2 YYREEE (reference sequence). V was shortened by 6 bases and J by 10 bases, with 11 bases between the two germline ends. The chain is built from TRBV5-4 and TRBJ1-6, with D uncertain. The TCR originated in an adult who received the AZD1222 COVID-19 vaccine. The material was peripheral blood, obtained 28 days after the second AZD1222 dose. The CDR3 protein is CASTKVGSPLHF. The CDR3 nucleotides read TGTGCCAGCACCAAGGTGGGGTCACCCCTCCACTTT. Complete variable domain (other parts from reference TRBV5-4 and TRBJ1-6): ETGVTQSPTHLIKTRGQQVTLRCSSQSGHNTVSWYQQALGQGPQFIFQYYREEENGRGNFPPRFSGLQFPNYSSELNVNALELDDSALYLCASTKVGSPLHFGNGTRLTVT.